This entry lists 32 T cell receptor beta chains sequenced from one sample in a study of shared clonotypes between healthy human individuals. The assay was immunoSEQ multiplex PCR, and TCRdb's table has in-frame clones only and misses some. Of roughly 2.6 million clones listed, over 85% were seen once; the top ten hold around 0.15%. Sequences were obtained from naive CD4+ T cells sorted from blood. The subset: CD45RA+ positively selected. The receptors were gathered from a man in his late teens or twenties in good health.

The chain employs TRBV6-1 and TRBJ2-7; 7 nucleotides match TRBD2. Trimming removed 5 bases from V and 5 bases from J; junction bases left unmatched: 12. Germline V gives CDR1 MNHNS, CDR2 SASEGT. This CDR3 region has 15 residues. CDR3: CASSTLGGGPDEQYF. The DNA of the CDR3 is TGTGCCAGCAGTACTCTCGGGGGAGGGCCAGACGAGCAGTACTTC.

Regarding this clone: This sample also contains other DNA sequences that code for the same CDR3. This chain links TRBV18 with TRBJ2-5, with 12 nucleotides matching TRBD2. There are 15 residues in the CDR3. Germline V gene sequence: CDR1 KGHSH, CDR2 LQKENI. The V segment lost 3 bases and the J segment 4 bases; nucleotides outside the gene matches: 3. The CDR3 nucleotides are TGTGCCAGCTCACCCGGGACTAGCGGGCGAGAGACCCAGTACTTC. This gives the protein CASSPGTSGRETQYF.

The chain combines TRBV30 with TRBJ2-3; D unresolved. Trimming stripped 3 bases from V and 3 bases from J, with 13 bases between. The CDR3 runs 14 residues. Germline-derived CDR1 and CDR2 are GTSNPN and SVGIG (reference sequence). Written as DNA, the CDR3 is TGTGCCTGGAGCGGTGCGGTAAGGACAGATACGCAGTATTTT. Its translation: CAWSGAVRTDTQYF.

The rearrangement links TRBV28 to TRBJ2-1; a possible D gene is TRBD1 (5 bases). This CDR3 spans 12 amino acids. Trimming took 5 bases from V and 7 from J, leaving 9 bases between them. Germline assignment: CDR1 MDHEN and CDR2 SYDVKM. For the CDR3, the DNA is TGTGCCAGCAGTCCCCACAGGAATGAGCAGTTCTTC. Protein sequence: CASSPHRNEQFF.

The DNA for the CDR3 is TGTGCCAGCAGTGAAGGGTTCAGCAGCTATAGCACAGATACGCAGTATTTT. This gives the protein CASSEGFSSYSTDTQYF. J is TRBJ2-3 and V is TRBV2; D gene unclear. The ends were cut back, 1 base at V and 0 bases at J, with 14 bases in the middle. The CDR3 is 17 amino acids. Germline V gene lookup returns CDR1 SNHLY and CDR2 FYNNEI.

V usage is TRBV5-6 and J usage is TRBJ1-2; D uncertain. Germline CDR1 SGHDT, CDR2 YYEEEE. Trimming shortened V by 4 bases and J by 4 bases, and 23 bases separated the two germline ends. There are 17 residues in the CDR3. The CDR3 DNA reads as TGTGCCAGCAGCACGCTACAGAAAGGTCCTGGGTTCTATGGCTACACCTTC. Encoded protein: CASSTLQKGPGFYGYTF.

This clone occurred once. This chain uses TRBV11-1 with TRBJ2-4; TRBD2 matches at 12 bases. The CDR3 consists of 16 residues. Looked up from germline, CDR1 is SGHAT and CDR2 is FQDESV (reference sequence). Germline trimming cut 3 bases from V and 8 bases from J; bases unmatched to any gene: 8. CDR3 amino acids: CASSFLASGGADIQYF. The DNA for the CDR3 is TGTGCCAGCAGCTTTCTGGCTAGCGGGGGGGCTGACATTCAGTACTTC. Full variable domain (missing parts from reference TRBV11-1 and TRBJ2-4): EAEVAQSPRYKITEKSQAVAFWCDPISGHATLYWYRQILGQGPELLVQFQDESVVDDSQLPKDRFSAERLKGVDSTLKIQPAELGDSAMYLCASSFLASGGADIQYFGAGTRLSVL.

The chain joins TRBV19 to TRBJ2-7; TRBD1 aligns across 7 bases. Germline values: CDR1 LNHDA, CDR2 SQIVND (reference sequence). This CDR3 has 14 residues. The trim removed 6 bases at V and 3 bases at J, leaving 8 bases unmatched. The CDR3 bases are TGTGCCAGTAGCCACCCGGGACAGATCTACGAGCAGTACTTC. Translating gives CASSHPGQIYEQYF. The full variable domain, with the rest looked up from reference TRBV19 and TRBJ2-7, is DGGITQSPKYLFRKEGQNVTLSCEQNLNHDAMYWYRQDPGQGLRLIYYSQIVNDFQKGDIAEGYSVSREKKESFPLTVTSAQKNPTAFYLCASSHPGQIYEQYFGPGTRLTVT.

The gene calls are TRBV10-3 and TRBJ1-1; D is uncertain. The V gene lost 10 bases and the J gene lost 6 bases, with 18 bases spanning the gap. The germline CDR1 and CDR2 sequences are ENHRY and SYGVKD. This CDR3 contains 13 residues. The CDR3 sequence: CATEAATVAEAFF. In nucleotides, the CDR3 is TGTGCCACCGAAGCCGCCACGGTGGCTGAAGCTTTCTTT.

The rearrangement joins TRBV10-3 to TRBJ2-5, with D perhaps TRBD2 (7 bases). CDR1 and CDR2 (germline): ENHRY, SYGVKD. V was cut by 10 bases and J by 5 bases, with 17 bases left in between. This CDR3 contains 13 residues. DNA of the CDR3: TGTGCCACCAAGGGGGGGCTTGAGGAGACCCAGTACTTC. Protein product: CATKGGLEETQYF.

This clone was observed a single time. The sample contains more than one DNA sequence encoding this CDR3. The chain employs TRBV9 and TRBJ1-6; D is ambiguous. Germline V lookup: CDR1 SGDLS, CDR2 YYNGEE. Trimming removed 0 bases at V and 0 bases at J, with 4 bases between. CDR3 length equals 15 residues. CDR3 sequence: CASSVAGSYNSPLHF. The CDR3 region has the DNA TGTGCCAGCAGCGTAGCCGGCTCCTATAATTCACCCCTCCACTTT.

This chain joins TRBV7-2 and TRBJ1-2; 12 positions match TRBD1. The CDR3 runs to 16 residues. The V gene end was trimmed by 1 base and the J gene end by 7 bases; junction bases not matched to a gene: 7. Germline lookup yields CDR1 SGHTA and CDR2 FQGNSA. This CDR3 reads CASSLEPGQGASGYTF. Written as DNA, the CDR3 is TGTGCCAGCAGCTTAGAGCCGGGACAGGGGGCTTCTGGCTACACCTTC.

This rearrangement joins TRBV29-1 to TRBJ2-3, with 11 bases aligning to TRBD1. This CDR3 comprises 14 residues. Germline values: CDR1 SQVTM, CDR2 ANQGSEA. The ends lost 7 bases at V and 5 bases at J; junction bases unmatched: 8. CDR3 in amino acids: CSADRDRGRDTQYF. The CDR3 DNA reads TGCAGCGCCGACCGGGACAGGGGGAGAGATACGCAGTATTTT.

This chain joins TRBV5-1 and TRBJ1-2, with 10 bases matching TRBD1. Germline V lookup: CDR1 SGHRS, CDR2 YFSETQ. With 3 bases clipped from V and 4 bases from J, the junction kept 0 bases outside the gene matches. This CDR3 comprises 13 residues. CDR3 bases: TGCGCCAGCAGCTGGACAGGGGGCTATGGCTACACCTTC. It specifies CASSWTGGYGYTF.

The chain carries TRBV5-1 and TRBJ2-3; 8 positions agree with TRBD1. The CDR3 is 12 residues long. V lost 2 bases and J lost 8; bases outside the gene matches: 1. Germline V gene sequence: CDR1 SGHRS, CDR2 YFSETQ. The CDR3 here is CASSLGQGTQYF. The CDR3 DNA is TGCGCCAGCAGCTTAGGACAGGGTACGCAGTATTTT.

The DNA for the CDR3 is TGTGCCAGCGATCCACCACTAGCGAGCTCCGGGGAGCTGTTTTTT. Its translation is CASDPPLASSGELFF. This chain uses TRBV6-1 with TRBJ2-2, with 7 bases identical to TRBD2. The CDR3 sequence is 15 residues long. Germline V gives CDR1 MNHNS, CDR2 SASEGT. With V trimmed by 8 bases and J by 6 bases, 12 bases remained unmatched.

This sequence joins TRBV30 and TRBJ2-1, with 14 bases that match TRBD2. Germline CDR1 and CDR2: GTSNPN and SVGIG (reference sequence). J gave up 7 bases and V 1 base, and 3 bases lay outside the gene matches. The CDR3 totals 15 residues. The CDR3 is CAWSEGTSGGNEQFF. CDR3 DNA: TGTGCCTGGAGTGAGGGGACTAGCGGGGGTAATGAGCAGTTCTTC. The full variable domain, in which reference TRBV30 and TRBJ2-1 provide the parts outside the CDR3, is SQTIHQWPATLVQPVGSPLSLECTVEGTSNPNLYWYRQAAGRGLQLLFYSVGIGQISSEVPQNLSASRPQDRQFILSSKKLLLSDSGFYLCAWSEGTSGGNEQFFGPGTRLTVL.

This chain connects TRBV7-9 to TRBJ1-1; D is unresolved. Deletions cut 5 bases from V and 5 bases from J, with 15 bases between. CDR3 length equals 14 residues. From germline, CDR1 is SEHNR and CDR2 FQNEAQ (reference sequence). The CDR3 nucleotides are TGTGCCAGCAGCAGAACGCCCGGCGCGACTGAAGCTTTCTTT. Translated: CASSRTPGATEAFF.

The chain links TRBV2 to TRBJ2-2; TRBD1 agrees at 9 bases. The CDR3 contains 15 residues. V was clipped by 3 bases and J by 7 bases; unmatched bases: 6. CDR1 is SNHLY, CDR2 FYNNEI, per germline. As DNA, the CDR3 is TGTGCCAGCAGTGAGTTACAGGGGGCACTCGGGGAGCTGTTTTTT. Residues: CASSELQGALGELFF.

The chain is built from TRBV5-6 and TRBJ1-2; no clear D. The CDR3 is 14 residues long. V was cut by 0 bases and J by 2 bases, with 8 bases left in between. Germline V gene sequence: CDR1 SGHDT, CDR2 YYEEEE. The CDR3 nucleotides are TGTGCCAGCAGCTTGGAGGATCTCAACTATGGCTACACCTTC. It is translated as CASSLEDLNYGYTF.

CDR3 DNA sequence: TGTGCCAGCAGTGGAGAGGGGACAGGGAATTCACCCCTCCACTTT. Amino acid sequence: CASSGEGTGNSPLHF. The chain uses TRBV6-1 and TRBJ1-6; 9 bases align to TRBD1. Losses at the gene ends were 4 bases for V and 7 bases for J; bases not matched to a gene: 5. Germline V gene sequence: CDR1 MNHNS, CDR2 SASEGT. This CDR3 contains 15 residues.

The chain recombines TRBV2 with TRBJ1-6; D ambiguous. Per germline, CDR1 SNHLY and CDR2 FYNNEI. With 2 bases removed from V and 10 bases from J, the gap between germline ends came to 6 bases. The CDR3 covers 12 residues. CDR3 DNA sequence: TGTGCCAGCAGTGAAAATGCGTCACCCCTCCACTTT. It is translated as CASSENASPLHF.

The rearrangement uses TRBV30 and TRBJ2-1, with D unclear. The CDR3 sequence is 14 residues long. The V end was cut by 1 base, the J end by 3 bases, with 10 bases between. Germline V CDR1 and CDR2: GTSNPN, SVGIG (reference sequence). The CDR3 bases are TGTGCCTGGAGTGGCGGAGCAAACTACAATGAGCAGTTCTTC. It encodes CAWSGGANYNEQFF.

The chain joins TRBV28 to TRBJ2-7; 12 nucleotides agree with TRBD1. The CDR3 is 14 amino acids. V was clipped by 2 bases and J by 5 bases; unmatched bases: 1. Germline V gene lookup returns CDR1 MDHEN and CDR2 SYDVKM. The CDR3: CASSLGTGGNEQYF. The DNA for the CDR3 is TGTGCCAGCAGTTTAGGGACAGGGGGCAACGAGCAGTACTTC. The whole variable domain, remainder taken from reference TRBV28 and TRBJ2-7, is DVKVTQSSRYLVKRTGEKVFLECVQDMDHENMFWYRQDPGLGLRLIYFSYDVKMKEKGDIPEGYSVSREKKERFSLILESASTNQTSMYLCASSLGTGGNEQYFGPGTRLTVT.

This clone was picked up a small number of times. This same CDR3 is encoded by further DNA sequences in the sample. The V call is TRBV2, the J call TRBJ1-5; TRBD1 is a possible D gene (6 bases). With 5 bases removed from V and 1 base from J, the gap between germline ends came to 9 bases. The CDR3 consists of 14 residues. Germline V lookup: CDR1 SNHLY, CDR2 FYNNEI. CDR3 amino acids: CASSRGTSNQPQHF. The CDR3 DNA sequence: TGTGCCAGCAGTCGCGGGACAAGCAATCAGCCCCAGCATTTT.

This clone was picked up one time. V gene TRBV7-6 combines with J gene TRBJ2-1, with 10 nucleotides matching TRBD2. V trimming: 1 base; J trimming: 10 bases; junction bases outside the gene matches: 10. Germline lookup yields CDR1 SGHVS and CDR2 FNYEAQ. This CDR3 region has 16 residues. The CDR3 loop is CASSLGTGLAPREQFF. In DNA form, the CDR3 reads TGTGCCAGCAGCTTAGGGACGGGACTAGCGCCCAGAGAGCAGTTCTTC.

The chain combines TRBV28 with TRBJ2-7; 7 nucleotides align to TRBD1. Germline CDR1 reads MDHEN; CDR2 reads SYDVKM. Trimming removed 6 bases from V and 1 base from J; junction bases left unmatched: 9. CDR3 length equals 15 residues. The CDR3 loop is CASSPSTGKSYEQYF. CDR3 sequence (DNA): TGTGCCAGCAGCCCTTCGACAGGGAAGTCCTACGAGCAGTACTTC.

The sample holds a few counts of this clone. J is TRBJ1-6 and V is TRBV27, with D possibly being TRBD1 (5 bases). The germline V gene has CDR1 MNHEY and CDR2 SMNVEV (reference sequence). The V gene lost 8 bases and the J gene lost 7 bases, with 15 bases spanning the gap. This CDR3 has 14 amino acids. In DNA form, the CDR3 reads TGTGCCAGCTCCGCGGGGGGAGGCAATTCACCCCTCCACTTT. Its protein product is CASSAGGGNSPLHF.

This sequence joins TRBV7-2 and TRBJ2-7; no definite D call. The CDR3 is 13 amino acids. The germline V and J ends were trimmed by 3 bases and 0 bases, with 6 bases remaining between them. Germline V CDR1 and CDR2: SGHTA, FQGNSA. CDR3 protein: CASSFSASYEQYF. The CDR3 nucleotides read TGTGCCAGCAGCTTTTCAGCCTCCTACGAGCAGTACTTC.

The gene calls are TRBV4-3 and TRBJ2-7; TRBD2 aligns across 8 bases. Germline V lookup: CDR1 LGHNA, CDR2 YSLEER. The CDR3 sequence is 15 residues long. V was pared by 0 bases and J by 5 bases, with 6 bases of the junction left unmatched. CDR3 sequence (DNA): TGCGCCAGCAGCCAAGAAGGCCTAGCGGGCCACGAGCAGTACTTC. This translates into CASSQEGLAGHEQYF.

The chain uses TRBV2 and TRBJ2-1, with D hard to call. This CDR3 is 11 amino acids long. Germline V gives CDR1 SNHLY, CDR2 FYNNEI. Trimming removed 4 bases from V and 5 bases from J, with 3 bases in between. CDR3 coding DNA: TGTGCCAGCAGTGGTCACAATGAGCAGTTCTTC. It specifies CASSGHNEQFF. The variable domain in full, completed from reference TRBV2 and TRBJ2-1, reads EPEVTQTPSHQVTQMGQEVILRCVPISNHLYFYWYRQILGQKVEFLVSFYNNEISEKSEIFDDQFSVERPDGSNFTLKIRSTKLEDSAMYFCASSGHNEQFFGPGTRLTVL.

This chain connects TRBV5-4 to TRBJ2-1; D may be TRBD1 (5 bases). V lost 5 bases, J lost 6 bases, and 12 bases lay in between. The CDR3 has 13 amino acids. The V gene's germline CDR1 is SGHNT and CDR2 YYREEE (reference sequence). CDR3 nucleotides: TGTGCCAGCAGTTACGACAGCTCCAATGAGCAGTTCTTC. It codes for CASSYDSSNEQFF.